The table lists the clone carrying this T cell receptor (beta chain) with a few counts. The assay was immunoSEQ multiplex PCR, and TCRdb's table has in-frame clones only and misses some. The table shows a few hundred thousand clones, with roughly nine tenths occurring only once. Trimming cost V 2 bases and J 8 bases, with 10 bases left between them. The CDR3 has 13 amino acids. Per germline, CDR1 WSHSY and CDR2 SAAADI. The sample originates from a study of blood T cell repertoires in COVID-19. The sample was peripheral blood. V usage is TRBV10-2 and J usage is TRBJ2-1, with D possibly matching TRBD2 (5 bases). This receptor was obtained from a man in his forties who had recovered from COVID-19. The CDR3 protein is CASSELRLYEQFF. CDR3 coding DNA: TGCGCCAGCAGTGAGCTTAGACTATATGAGCAGTTCTTC.